These 23 T cell receptor beta chains share one sample of origin, sequenced in a study of vaccination effects on CD4 cells after COVID-19. Measured with immunoSEQ multiplex PCR; TCRdb has only the in-frame clones, and not every one. The sample has about 66,000 clones; around three quarters are singletons. Expansion of antigen-specific CD4+ T cells with viral peptide pools was carried out by the ViraFEST assay before sequencing. When less than 12 days of culture had elapsed, CD4+ T cells were isolated. Two-dose vaccination with either BNT162b2 or mRNA-1273 was given to the participants. These receptors' antigens are unknown. The specimen was CD4+ T cells from PBMCs cultured with HCoV-OC43 spike peptides, collected after COVID-19 vaccination. Stated subset: HCoV-OC43 spike overlapping peptide pool stimulation. Receptors were obtained from a human donor who received a COVID-19 vaccine.

The genes are TRBV19 and TRBJ1-3; tentative D call: TRBD1 (6 bases). CDR1 is LNHDA and CDR2 is SQIVND in the germline V gene (reference sequence). This CDR3 region has 14 residues. The V and J ends lost 6 bases and 3 bases respectively, with 12 bases between them. DNA for the CDR3: TGTGCCAGTAGGGCAACAGGGCGTGGAAACACCATATATTTT. Its protein product is CASRATGRGNTIYF.

The rearrangement joins TRBV5-1 to TRBJ1-6; no clear D gene. From germline, CDR1 is SGHRS and CDR2 YFSETQ. This CDR3 is 13 amino acids long. V was trimmed by 4 bases and J by 5 bases, leaving 7 bases between them. CDR3: CASSPGDNSPLHF. CDR3 DNA: TGCGCCAGCAGCCCGGGAGATAATTCACCCCTCCACTTT.

The chain recombines TRBV6-4 with TRBJ2-2, with 12 bases aligning to TRBD2. Germline trimming cut 6 bases from V and 5 bases from J; bases unmatched to any gene: 1. This CDR3 region has 14 residues. Germline V gene sequence: CDR1 MRHNA, CDR2 SNTAGT. The CDR3 spells CASRTSGGTGELFF. CDR3 sequence (DNA): TGTGCCAGCAGGACTAGCGGGGGTACCGGGGAGCTGTTTTTT.

The gene calls are TRBV4-3 and TRBJ2-6; D gene ambiguous. V was pared by 1 base and J by 0 bases, with 16 bases between. The CDR3 totals 19 residues. From germline, CDR1 is LGHNA and CDR2 YSLEER. Here the CDR3 reads CASSQAGQARGSGANVLTF. The DNA for the CDR3 is TGCGCCAGCAGCCAAGCTGGGCAGGCTAGAGGCTCTGGGGCCAACGTCCTGACTTTC.

V and J are TRBV6-5 and TRBJ1-2; TRBD1 might be the D (6 bases). Germline V gives CDR1 MNHEY, CDR2 SVGAGI. Trimming left V 8 bases short and J 7 bases short, with 17 bases between. The CDR3 has 13 amino acids. The CDR3: CASSDGGQAGYTF. The CDR3, as DNA: TGTGCCAGCTCTGACGGGGGGCAGGCTGGCTACACCTTC.

The chain has TRBV7-3 and TRBJ1-1; D is ambiguous. CDR1 and CDR2 (germline): SGHTA, FQGTGA. The CDR3 extends over 14 amino acids. The germline V and J ends were trimmed by 5 bases and 4 bases, with 14 bases remaining between them. CDR3 region: CASSLTPVGTEAFF. CDR3 bases: TGTGCCAGCAGCCTGACTCCAGTAGGCACTGAAGCTTTCTTT.

The V and J genes are TRBV2 and TRBJ2-7; no clear D. Between the trimmed V and J ends, which lost 9 bases and 0 bases, there was a span of 18 bases. The CDR3 loop spans 15 amino acids. Germline V CDR1 and CDR2: SNHLY, FYNNEI. The CDR3 sequence: CARAGKGRSSYEQYV. Here the CDR3 DNA reads TGTGCCAGAGCTGGCAAAGGCAGGAGCTCCTACGAGCAGTACGTC.

The CDR3 spells CAWSPGSGYTF. The CDR3 DNA sequence: TGTGCCTGGAGTCCGGGTTCTGGCTACACCTTC. The chain combines TRBV30 with TRBJ1-2; D is unresolved. The length of the CDR3 is 11 residues. The V gene's germline CDR1 is GTSNPN and CDR2 SVGIG (reference sequence). Trimming took off 2 bases at V and 7 bases at J, with 8 bases between the two ends.

This clone appeared once. The chain links TRBV14 to TRBJ1-1; D remains ambiguous. Germline V lookup: CDR1 SGHDN, CDR2 FVKESK. The CDR3 has 16 amino acids. V dropped 0 bases and J dropped 4 bases, with 15 bases sitting between them. CDR3 DNA: TGTGCCAGCAGCCAAGAGGCAGCCCTCTGGACCACTGAAGCTTTCTTT. It yields the protein CASSQEAALWTTEAFF.

This clone was seen just once. V gene TRBV5-5 combines with J gene TRBJ2-5, with 8 positions matching TRBD2. The CDR3 loop spans 14 amino acids. With V trimmed by 2 bases and J by 1 base, 1 base remained unmatched. Germline loops: CDR1 SGHKS, CDR2 YYEKEE (reference sequence). DNA for the CDR3: TGTGCCAGCAGCTTTGGGACTAGCCAAGAGACCCAGTACTTC. The encoded protein is CASSFGTSQETQYF.

Here the CDR3 reads CSVEEPGTNEQFF. The CDR3 nucleotides are TGCAGCGTTGAAGAGCCAGGGACCAATGAGCAGTTCTTC. The genes are TRBV29-1 and TRBJ2-1; perhaps D is TRBD1 or TRBD2 (5 bases each). The CDR3 is 13 residues long. V was trimmed by 0 bases and J by 6 bases, leaving 9 bases between them. Germline assignment: CDR1 SQVTM and CDR2 ANQGSEA.

In this sample, this clone turned up once. The J gene is TRBJ2-5, the V gene TRBV7-7; 7 nucleotides line up with TRBD1. V was clipped by 4 bases and J by 7 bases; unmatched bases: 9. Looked up from germline, CDR1 is SSHAT and CDR2 is FNYEAQ (reference sequence). The CDR3 loop spans 14 amino acids. CDR3 sequence: CASSSGQAVGTQYF. CDR3 sequence (DNA): TGTGCCAGCAGCTCTGGACAGGCCGTGGGGACCCAGTACTTC.

This rearrangement joins TRBV5-1 to TRBJ1-2; tentatively, D is TRBD1 (6 bases). The V gene lost 4 bases and the J gene lost 5 bases, with 18 bases spanning the gap. This CDR3 contains 15 residues. The germline CDR1 and CDR2 sequences are SGHRS and YFSETQ. CDR3 coding DNA: TGCGCCAGCAGCCCAGACGGACAGATCGGATATGGCTACACCTTC. Its protein is CASSPDGQIGYGYTF. Drawing the rest from reference TRBV5-1 and TRBJ1-2, the complete variable domain is KAGVTQTPRYLIKTRGQQVTLSCSPISGHRSVSWYQQTPGQGLQFLFEYFSETQRNKGNFPGRFSGRQFSNSRSEMNVSTLELGDSALYLCASSPDGQIGYGYTFGSGTRLTVV.

This rearrangement joins TRBV7-3 to TRBJ1-2; 8 bases are shared with TRBD1. Per the germline V gene, CDR1 is SGHTA and CDR2 is FQGTGA. V shed 5 bases, J shed 8 bases, and the junction held 13 bases outside the gene matches. The length of the CDR3 is 15 residues. CDR3 amino acids: CASSPIPGTGLGYTF. The CDR3 nucleotides read TGTGCCAGCAGCCCTATACCCGGGACAGGCTTAGGCTACACCTTC.

V is TRBV28 and J is TRBJ2-7; D possibly matches TRBD1 or TRBD2 (5 bases each). Trimming stripped 5 bases from V and 7 bases from J, with 21 bases between. The germline V gene encodes CDR1 MDHEN and CDR2 SYDVKM. The CDR3 loop spans 15 amino acids. The chain's CDR3 is CASSPGYSSRGEQYV. In DNA, the CDR3 is TGTGCCAGCAGTCCGGGTTATTCCTCGAGGGGTGAGCAGTACGTC.

V gene TRBV28 combines with J gene TRBJ2-7; 11 bases are a match to TRBD1. The CDR3 runs to 14 residues. V lost 7 bases and J lost 7; bases outside the gene matches: 9. Germline CDR1 is MDHEN and CDR2 is SYDVKM. In DNA form, the CDR3 reads TGTGCCAGCACCACAGGACAGGGGGCAAGGGAGCAGTACGTC. Translated, it gives CASTTGQGAREQYV.

J is TRBJ1-4 and V is TRBV9, with D unresolved. The CDR3 length is 17 residues. Per germline, CDR1 SGDLS and CDR2 YYNGEE. Trimming stripped 0 bases from V and 0 bases from J, with 12 bases between. CDR3 in amino acids: CASSVGEGLATNEKLFF. In DNA, the CDR3 is TGTGCCAGCAGCGTAGGTGAGGGATTAGCAACTAATGAAAAACTGTTTTTT.

The chain uses TRBV6-4 and TRBJ2-2; the match to TRBD1 covers 9 bases. Germline loops: CDR1 MRHNA, CDR2 SNTAGT. V shed 5 bases and J 4 bases; nucleotides not matched to a gene: 5. This CDR3 is 15 amino acids long. CDR3 region: CASSPDRGTTGELFF. CDR3 DNA: TGTGCCAGCAGTCCCGACAGGGGGACCACCGGGGAGCTGTTTTTT.

This chain uses TRBV2 with TRBJ1-1; 7 nucleotides agree with TRBD1. The length of the CDR3 is 15 residues. Germline V gene lookup returns CDR1 SNHLY and CDR2 FYNNEI. Trimming cost V 4 bases and J 1 base; bases outside gene matches: 6. CDR3 residues: CASSVQGLRNTEAFF. In DNA form, the CDR3 reads TGTGCCAGCAGTGTACAGGGGCTTAGGAACACTGAAGCTTTCTTT. The full variable domain, completed using reference TRBV2 and TRBJ1-1, is EPEVTQTPSHQVTQMGQEVILRCVPISNHLYFYWYRQILGQKVEFLVSFYNNEISEKSEIFDDQFSVERPDGSNFTLKIRSTKLEDSAMYFCASSVQGLRNTEAFFGQGTRLTVV.

Only one count was recorded for this clone. V and J are TRBV19 and TRBJ1-4; D remains unclear. The CDR3 contains 13 residues. Looked up from germline, CDR1 is LNHDA and CDR2 is SQIVND (reference sequence). Trimming stripped 2 bases from V and 8 bases from J, with 9 bases between. CDR3 nucleotides: TGTGCCAGTAGTATATCTTTCGCGGAAAAACTGTTTTTT. Translating gives CASSISFAEKLFF.

The rearrangement joins TRBV2 to TRBJ1-3; 9 bases fit TRBD1. Germline trimming cut 7 bases from V and 4 bases from J; bases unmatched to any gene: 8. The CDR3 covers 15 residues. Germline values: CDR1 SNHLY, CDR2 FYNNEI. The CDR3 here is CASTRTGAYGNTIYF. The CDR3 DNA sequence: TGTGCCAGCACCCGGACAGGGGCGTACGGAAACACCATATATTTT.

V usage is TRBV12-3 or TRBV12-4 and J usage is TRBJ1-1; D is unclear. V dropped 7 bases and J dropped 5 bases, with 11 bases sitting between them. The CDR3 is made up of 12 amino acids. This chain's CDR3 is CASTFAGTEAFF. The CDR3 DNA reads TGTGCCAGCACCTTCGCCGGGACTGAAGCTTTCTTT.

V gene TRBV6-6 combines with J gene TRBJ2-2, with a weak D call TRBD1 (6 bases). This CDR3 contains 16 residues. Trimming cost V 7 bases and J 0 bases, with 15 bases left between them. Germline lookup yields CDR1 MNHNY and CDR2 SVGAGI (reference sequence). CDR3 DNA sequence: TGTGCCAGCAATAAATTAGGGGGTACGAACACCGGGGAGCTGTTTTTT. It is translated as CASNKLGGTNTGELFF.